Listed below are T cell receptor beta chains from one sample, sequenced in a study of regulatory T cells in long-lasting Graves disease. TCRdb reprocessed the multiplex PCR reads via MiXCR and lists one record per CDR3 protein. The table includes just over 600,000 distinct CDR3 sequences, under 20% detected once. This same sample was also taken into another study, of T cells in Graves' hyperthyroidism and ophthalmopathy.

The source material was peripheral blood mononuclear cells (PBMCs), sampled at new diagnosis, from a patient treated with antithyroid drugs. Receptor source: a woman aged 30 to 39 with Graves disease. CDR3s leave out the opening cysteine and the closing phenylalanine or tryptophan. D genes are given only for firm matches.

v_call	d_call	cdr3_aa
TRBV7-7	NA	ASSQGYRDTDTQY
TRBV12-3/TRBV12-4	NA	ASSLNEAGQSTGELF
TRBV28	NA	ASRPAGLEAF
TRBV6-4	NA	ASSDGNSYEQY
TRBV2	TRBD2	ASPGLAGVETQY
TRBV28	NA	ASSFPSGVDTGELF
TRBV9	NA	ASSVATIAAEAEAF
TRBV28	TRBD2	ASSPQAGERVGELF
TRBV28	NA	ASSLVVQSSYEQY
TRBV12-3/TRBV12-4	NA	ASSLGVAGMHSPLH
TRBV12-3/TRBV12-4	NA	ASSLGRTAYGYT
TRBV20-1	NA	SASGGGVTEQY
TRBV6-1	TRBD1	ASRTVGTGRHEQF
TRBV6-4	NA	ASSARPDLNTEAF
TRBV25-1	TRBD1	ASKRQGADTDTQY
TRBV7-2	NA	ASILREGTEAF
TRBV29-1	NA	SVGGPRGYGYT
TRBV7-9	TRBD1	ASSLMGQGFPDGYT
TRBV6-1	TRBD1	ASSPQGGEAF
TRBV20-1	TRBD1	SAHAGVRGRGTEAF
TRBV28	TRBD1	ASSWGGQAYGYT